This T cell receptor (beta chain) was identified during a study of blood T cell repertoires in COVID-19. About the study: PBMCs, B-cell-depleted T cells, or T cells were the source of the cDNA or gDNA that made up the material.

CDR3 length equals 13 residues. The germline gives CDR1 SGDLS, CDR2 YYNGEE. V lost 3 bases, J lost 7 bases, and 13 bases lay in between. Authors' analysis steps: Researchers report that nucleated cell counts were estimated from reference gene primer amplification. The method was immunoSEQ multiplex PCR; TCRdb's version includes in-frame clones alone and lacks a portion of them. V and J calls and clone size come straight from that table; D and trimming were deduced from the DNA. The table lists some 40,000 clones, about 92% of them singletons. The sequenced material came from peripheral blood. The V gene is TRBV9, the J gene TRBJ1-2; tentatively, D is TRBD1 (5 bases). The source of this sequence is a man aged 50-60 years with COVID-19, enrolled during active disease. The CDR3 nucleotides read TGTGCCAGCAGCGCGCTCGGGGGGTCTGGCTACACCTTC. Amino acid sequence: CASSALGGSGYTF.